These T cell receptor beta chains were read from a single sample in a study of cytomegalovirus exposure and HLA in healthy donors. Measured with immunoSEQ multiplex PCR; TCRdb has only the in-frame clones, and not every one. The sample lists about 170,000 clones; 82% were seen once. The sample taken for sequencing was PBMCs. These receptors all come from a girl aged 2-10 years in good health and CMV-seropositive. The CDR3 runs from the conserved cysteine through the conserved F or W. Each record gives: D gene, clone size, V gene, J gene, CDR3 DNA, CDR3 protein. D genes are given only for firm matches. Only some rows state a clone size, as once, few, many or a class for expanded clones.

-,-,TRBV29-1,TRBJ2-5,TGCAGCGTTGTGCGGGGTGGGGAAACGGGGGAGACCCAGTACTTC,CSVVRGGETGETQYF
-,-,TRBV9,TRBJ2-5,TGTGCCAGCAGCGCTCACCGGACAGACCAAGAGACCCAGTACTTC,CASSAHRTDQETQYF
TRBD1,-,TRBV28,TRBJ1-2,TGTGCCAGCAGAGGCCGGACAGGTACTAACTATGGCTACACCTTC,CASRGRTGTNYGYTF
-,-,TRBV7-7,TRBJ2-5,TGTGCTAGCAGCTTAGCTAGGGGGAGAGAGACCCAGTACTTC,CASSLARGRETQYF
TRBD2,-,TRBV30,TRBJ2-7,TGTGCCTGGACTAGCGGGAGGACCCCCTCCTACGAGCAGTACTTC,CAWTSGRTPSYEQYF
-,-,TRBV6-1,TRBJ1-5,TGTGCCAGCAGTGAAGGTTTGGCAGGCACCAGCAATCAGCCCCAGCATTTT,CASSEGLAGTSNQPQHF
-,-,TRBV20-1,TRBJ1-1,TGCAGTGCCCTCTCGGACACTGAAGCTTTCTTT,CSALSDTEAFF
-,few,TRBV5-8,TRBJ1-2,TGTGCCAGCAGCTCCACCTACAGGGTACGCCCGGAGGACTATGGCTACACCTTC,CASSSTYRVRPEDYGYTF
-,-,TRBV7-9,TRBJ1-3,TGTGCCAGCAGCCCCCAGGGTATTGGAAACACCATATATTTT,CASSPQGIGNTIYF
TRBD2,-,TRBV6-5,TRBJ2-6,TGTGCCAGCAGTTACGGGGGGACTACAGGGGCCAACGTCCTGACTTTC,CASSYGGTTGANVLTF
-,once,TRBV27,TRBJ2-7,TGTGCCAGCAGTCCCACGACTCCATACGAGCAGTACTTC,CASSPTTPYEQYF
TRBD1,-,TRBV6-5,TRBJ2-7,TGTGCCAGCAGTTCGACTCCGGGACAGAGCTCCTACGAGCAGTACTTC,CASSSTPGQSSYEQYF
-,-,TRBV13,TRBJ1-2,TGTGCCAGCAGCTTAGGCCGGTTCGGGGGGCTAGGCTACACCTTC,CASSLGRFGGLGYTF